The entry below gives a single T cell receptor (beta chain) sequence along with its context. This specimen comes from a study of blood T cell repertoires in COVID-19. Study at large: The origin of the acute and convalescent COVID-19 samples was the United States, Italy and Spain. Nucleic acid was either cDNA or gDNA, and it came from T cells, B-cell-depleted T cells, or PBMCs.

Clones were read by immunoSEQ multiplex PCR, and TCRdb kept only the in-frame ones, dropping some. Of approximately 24,000 clones listed, just over 85% are singletons. Germline V gives CDR1 SGHTA, CDR2 FQGNSA. The CDR3 totals 17 residues. The V end lost 5 bases, the J end lost 0 bases, and 18 bases lay between the germline ends. Sequencing used peripheral blood. V and J are TRBV7-2 and TRBJ2-3; no reliable D call. The receptor's source is a man in his 70s with acute or convalescent COVID-19. CDR3 nucleotides: TGTGCCAGCAGCCCCCGGCATCGCGGCTTTAGCACAGATACGCAGTATTTT. Encoded protein: CASSPRHRGFSTDTQYF.